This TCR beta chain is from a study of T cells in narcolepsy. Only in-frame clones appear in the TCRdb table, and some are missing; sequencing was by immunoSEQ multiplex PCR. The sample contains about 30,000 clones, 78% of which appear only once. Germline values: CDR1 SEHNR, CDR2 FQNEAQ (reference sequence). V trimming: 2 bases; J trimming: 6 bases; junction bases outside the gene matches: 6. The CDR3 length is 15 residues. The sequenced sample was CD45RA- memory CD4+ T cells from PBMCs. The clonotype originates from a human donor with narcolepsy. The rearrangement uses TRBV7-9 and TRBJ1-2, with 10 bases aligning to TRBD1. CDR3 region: CASSLSGTGDHGYTF. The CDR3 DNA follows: TGTGCCAGCAGCTTATCCGGGACAGGGGATCATGGCTACACCTTC.